This T cell receptor beta chain stems from a study of neurological immune-mediated disorders. It was by 5'RACE with 10-nucleotide random UMIs that the cDNA was made. TCRdb redid the calling of the 5' RACE reads with MiXCR, one entry per CDR3 protein. The sample holds about 58,000 distinct CDR3 sequences, 2% to 3% seen once. This clonotype qualifies as medium-sized. No antigen is known for it. Study findings and constraints: It was the repertoires of 18 of 34 multiple sclerosis patients that phylogenetic grouping placed in one related-CDR3 cluster, which is a possible signature.

In germline, CDR1 is SQVTM, CDR2 ANQGSEA. The J segment lost 4 bases and the V segment lost 6 bases, leaving 7 bases of the junction unmatched. This CDR3 region has 13 residues. Unsorted libraries were prepared from 2 million PBMCs held at -80 C. The rearrangement uses TRBV29-1 and TRBJ1-1, with 8 bases matching TRBD1. The sample was PBMCs. The receptor was isolated from a man aged 50 to 60 with multiple sclerosis. CDR3 protein: CSVRTGLGTEAFF. CDR3 sequence (DNA): TGCAGCGTCAGGACAGGGCTTGGCACTGAAGCTTTCTTT.